This TCR beta chain emerged from a study of cytomegalovirus exposure and HLA in healthy donors (dated by TCRdb to between 2016 and 2019). General notes on the study: The 666 repertoires of the first cohort and the 95 to 150 validation repertoires were produced on the same platform, according to a later analysis. The study was designed to test whether signatures of past pathogen exposure could be identified by cataloging public T cell receptors. Along with the approximately 650-subject first cohort, a separate validation cohort of some 130 different subjects was used. High-throughput TCR immunosequencing, statistical association of individual TCRs with disease status, and machine learning were combined to predict cytomegalovirus infection status.

The library was produced with the immunoSEQ multiplex PCR assay. The authors' analysis ran thus. To diagnose cytomegalovirus status from the catalog of TCR beta chain sequences, a statistical classification framework was built. TCRdb carries this immuneACCESS record with in-frame sequences only. Its versions omit some clonotypes, under half of them owing to an unresolved V gene in the studies checked, with the rest unexplained. V and J calls and clone size follow that table, whereas D and trimming were derived from the DNA. The sample records under 200,000 clones, 86% of which are singletons. The top ten clonotypes cover 2% to 2.5% of the sample. The CDR3 contains 15 residues, cysteine and phenylalanine counted. Here the CDR3 DNA is all that survives: 45 bases in frame from base 1. CDR1 and CDR2 were assigned from the germline V gene as LGHNA and YSLEER. The trim is 0 bases for V and 9 bases for J, with a gap of 15 bases between the germline ends.

Study-wide conclusions, independent of this receptor: The study gave a list of about 170 TCR beta chains associated with cytomegalovirus. Across donors, most TCR sequences were observed very rarely, whereas some public TCRs were present in many individuals. Subsequent analysis determined that TCRs grouped into clusters in the first cohort also showed a tendency toward co-occurrence across the 120 or so validation repertoires, and 94% of cluster scores exceeded 0. The authors suggested that the approach could potentially be generalized to other disease states and immunological phenotypes. All 120 or so repertoires were used to score co-occurrence in the validation cohort in a later analysis, because that analysis had no HLA typing for the cohort. The classifier was reported to diagnose cytomegalovirus status with high specificity and sensitivity in both the original and validation cohorts. A few of the identified cytomegalovirus-associated TCR beta chains were confirmed in vitro to be specific for cytomegalovirus antigens.

For this clone: Its target antigen remains unknown. Base-call qualities are not available, and no considerably larger clone is one nucleotide away.

The donors belonged to the validation cohort of over a hundred subjects, which was separate from the 666-subject first cohort. Specimen: PBMCs. The TCR was taken from a woman younger than 35 in good health and CMV-seronegative. The V and J genes are TRBV4-3 and TRBJ2-1; a tentative D call is TRBD2 (5 bases match). The bases read TGCGCCAGCAGCCAAGATGCGGGTGACGGGGTTGAGCAGTTCTTC. Its translation is CASSQDAGDGVEQFF.